The clone carrying this T cell receptor beta chain was observed a handful of times. The record originates from a study of blood T cell repertoires in COVID-19. Across the study: Sample material is recorded as cDNA or gDNA derived from T cells, B-cell-depleted T cells, or PBMCs.

Clinical histories supplied by participants themselves formed the basis of cohort assignment. The table came from immunoSEQ multiplex PCR; TCRdb's copy has only in-frame clones and leaves some out. The repertoire has over 150,000 clones, 80% of them found once; the top ten carry more than 3%. The CDR3 sequence is 16 residues long. The V gene lost 8 bases and the J gene lost 2 bases, with 22 bases spanning the gap. Germline lookup yields CDR1 SGHDT and CDR2 YYEEEE. The clonotype comes from a woman in her sixties who had recovered from COVID-19. The V gene is TRBV5-6, the J gene TRBJ1-2; D is unclear. Material for sequencing was PBMCs or T cells enriched from blood (not recorded which). Here the CDR3 DNA reads TGTGCCAGTAGATCCCTACTGAATTCAGGAAACTATGGCTACACCTTC. Amino acids: CASRSLLNSGNYGYTF. Full variable domain (remainder filled in from reference TRBV5-6 and TRBJ1-2): DAGVTQSPTHLIKTRGQQVTLRCSPKSGHDTVSWYQQALGQGPQFIFQYYEEEERQRGNFPDRFSGHQFPNYSSELNVNALLLGDSALYLCASRSLLNSGNYGYTFGSGTRLTVV.